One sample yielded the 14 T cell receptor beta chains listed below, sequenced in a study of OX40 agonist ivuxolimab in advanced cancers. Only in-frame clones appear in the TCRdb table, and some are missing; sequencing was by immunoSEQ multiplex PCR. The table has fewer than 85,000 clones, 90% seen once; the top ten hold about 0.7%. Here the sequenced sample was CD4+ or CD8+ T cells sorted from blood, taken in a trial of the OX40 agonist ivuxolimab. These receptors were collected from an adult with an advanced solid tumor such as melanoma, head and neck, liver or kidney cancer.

DNA for the CDR3: TGTGCCAGCAGTACTGGGACCACAGATACGCAGTATTTT. Amino acid sequence: CASSTGTTDTQYF. The chain uses TRBV6-1 and TRBJ2-3; TRBD1 or TRBD2 may be the D gene (5 bases each). V lost 5 bases and J lost 2, with 8 bases in between. CDR1 and CDR2 (germline): MNHNS, SASEGT. The CDR3 totals 13 residues.

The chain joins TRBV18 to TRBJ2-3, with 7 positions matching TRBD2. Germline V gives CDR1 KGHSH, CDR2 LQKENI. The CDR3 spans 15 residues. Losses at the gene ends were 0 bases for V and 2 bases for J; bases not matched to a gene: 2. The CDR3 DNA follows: TGTGCCAGCTCACCACCAAGCGGGACCACAGATACGCAGTATTTT. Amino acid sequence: CASSPPSGTTDTQYF.

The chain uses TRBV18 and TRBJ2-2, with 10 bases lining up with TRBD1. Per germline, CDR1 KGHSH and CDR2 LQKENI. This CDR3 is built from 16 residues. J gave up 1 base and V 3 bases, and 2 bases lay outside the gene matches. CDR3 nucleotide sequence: TGTGCCAGCTCACCTCGGACAGGGGGGAACACCGGGGAGCTGTTTTTT. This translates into CASSPRTGGNTGELFF.

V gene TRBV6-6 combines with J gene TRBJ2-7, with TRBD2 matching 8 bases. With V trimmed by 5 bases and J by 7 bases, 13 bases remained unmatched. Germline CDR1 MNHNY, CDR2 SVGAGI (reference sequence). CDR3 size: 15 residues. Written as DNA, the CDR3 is TGTGCCAGCAGTGTCATTGCGGTCGGGAGGGGTGAGCAGTACTTC. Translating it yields CASSVIAVGRGEQYF.

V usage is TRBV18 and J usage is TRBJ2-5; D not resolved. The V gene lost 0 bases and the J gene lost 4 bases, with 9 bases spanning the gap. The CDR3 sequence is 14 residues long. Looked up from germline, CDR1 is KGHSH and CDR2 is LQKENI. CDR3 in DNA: TGTGCCAGCTCACCACCAGGGATGGGAGAGACCCAGTACTTC. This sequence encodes CASSPPGMGETQYF.

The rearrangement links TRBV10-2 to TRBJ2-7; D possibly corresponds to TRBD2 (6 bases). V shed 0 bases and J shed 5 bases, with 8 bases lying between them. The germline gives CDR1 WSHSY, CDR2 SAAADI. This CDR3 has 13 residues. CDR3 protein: CASSESTSNEQYF. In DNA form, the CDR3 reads TGCGCCAGCAGTGAGTCGACTAGTAACGAGCAGTACTTC.

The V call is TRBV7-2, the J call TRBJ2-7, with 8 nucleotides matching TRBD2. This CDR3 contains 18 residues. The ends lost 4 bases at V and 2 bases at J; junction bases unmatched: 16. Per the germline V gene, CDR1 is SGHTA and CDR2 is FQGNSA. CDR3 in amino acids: CASSSRNLAGRGAYEQYF. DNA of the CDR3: TGTGCCAGCAGCTCTAGAAACCTAGCGGGCCGAGGGGCCTACGAGCAGTACTTC. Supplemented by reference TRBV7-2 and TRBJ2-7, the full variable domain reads GAGVSQSPSNKVTEKGKDVELRCDPISGHTALYWYRQSLGQGLEFLIYFQGNSAPDKSGLPSDRFSAERTGGSVSTLTIQRTQQEDSAVYLCASSSRNLAGRGAYEQYFGPGTRLTVT.

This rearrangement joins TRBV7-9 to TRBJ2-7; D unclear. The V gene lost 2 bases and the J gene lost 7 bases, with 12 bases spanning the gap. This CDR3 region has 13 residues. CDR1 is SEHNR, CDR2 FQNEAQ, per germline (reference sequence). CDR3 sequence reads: CASSLKGQSEQYF. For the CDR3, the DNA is TGTGCCAGCAGCTTAAAGGGTCAAAGTGAGCAGTACTTC.

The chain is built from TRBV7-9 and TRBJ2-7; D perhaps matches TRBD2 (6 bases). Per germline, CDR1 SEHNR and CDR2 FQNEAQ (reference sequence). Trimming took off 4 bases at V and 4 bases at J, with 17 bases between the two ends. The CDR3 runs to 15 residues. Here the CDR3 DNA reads TGTGCCAGCAGCTCGACCGGGACTGCCTTATACGAGCAGTACTTC. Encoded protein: CASSSTGTALYEQYF.

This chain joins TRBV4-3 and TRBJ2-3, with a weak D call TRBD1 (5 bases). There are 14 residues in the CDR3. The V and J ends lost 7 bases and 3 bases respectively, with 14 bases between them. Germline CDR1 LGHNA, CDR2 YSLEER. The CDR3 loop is CASTLGAGTDTQYF. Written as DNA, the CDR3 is TGCGCCAGCACCCTTGGGGCAGGGACAGATACGCAGTATTTT.

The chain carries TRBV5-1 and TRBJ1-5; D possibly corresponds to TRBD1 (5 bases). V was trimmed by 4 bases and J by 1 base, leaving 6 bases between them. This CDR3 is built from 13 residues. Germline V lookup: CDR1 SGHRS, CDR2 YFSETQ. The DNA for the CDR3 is TGCGCCAGCAGCCGGGACAGCAATCAGCCCCAGCATTTT. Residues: CASSRDSNQPQHF.

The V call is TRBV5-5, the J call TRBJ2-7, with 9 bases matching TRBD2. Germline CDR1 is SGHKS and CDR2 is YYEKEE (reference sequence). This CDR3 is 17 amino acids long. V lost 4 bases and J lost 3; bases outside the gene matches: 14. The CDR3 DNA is TGTGCCAGCAGCCGACACCAACGACTAGCGGATGGCTACGAGCAGTACTTC. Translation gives CASSRHQRLADGYEQYF. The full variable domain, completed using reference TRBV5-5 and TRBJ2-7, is DAGVTQSPTHLIKTRGQQVTLRCSPISGHKSVSWYQQVLGQGPQFIFQYYEKEERGRGNFPDRFSARQFPNYSSELNVNALLLGDSALYLCASSRHQRLADGYEQYFGPGTRLTVT.

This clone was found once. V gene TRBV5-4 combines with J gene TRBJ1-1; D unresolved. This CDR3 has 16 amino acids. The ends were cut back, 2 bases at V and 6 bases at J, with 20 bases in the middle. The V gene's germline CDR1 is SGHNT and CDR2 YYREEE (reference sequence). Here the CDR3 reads CASSFEGQAGRAEAFF. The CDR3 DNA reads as TGTGCCAGCAGCTTTGAAGGCCAGGCCGGGAGGGCTGAAGCTTTCTTT.

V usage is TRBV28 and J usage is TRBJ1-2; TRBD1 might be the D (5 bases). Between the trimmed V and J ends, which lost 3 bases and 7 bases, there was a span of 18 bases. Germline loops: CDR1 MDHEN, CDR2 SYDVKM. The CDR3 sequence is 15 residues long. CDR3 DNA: TGTGCCAGCAGTTTCAGTCCAGGGACCGGGTCTGGCTACACCTTC. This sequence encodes CASSFSPGTGSGYTF.